Below are 12 T cell receptor beta chains sequenced from a single sample in a study of graft-versus-host responses after intestinal transplantation. Their antigens remain unidentified. TCRdb keeps only in-frame clones here, not all; method: immunoSEQ multiplex PCR. This sample yields some 35,000 clones, of which around 94% are seen a single time; over 0.2% belongs to the top ten. Here the sequenced sample was unstimulated CD4+ T cells sorted from spleen or lymph node cells, taken before transplant. The receptors originated from a human donor who was the organ donor for an intestinal transplant.

This clone came up once. This sequence joins TRBV5-1 and TRBJ2-3; maybe TRBD1 (5 bases). CDR3 length: 14 residues. Germline V gene lookup returns CDR1 SGHRS and CDR2 YFSETQ. V was trimmed by 0 bases and J by 5 bases, leaving 10 bases between them. Written as DNA, the CDR3 is TGCGCCAGCAGCTTGGGTCGGCAGGGAGATACGCAGTATTTT. This gives the protein CASSLGRQGDTQYF.

CDR3 sequence (DNA): TGTGCCAGTAGTAGTCGGATGAACACCGGGGAGCTGTTTTTT. It specifies CASSSRMNTGELFF. The chain employs TRBV19 and TRBJ2-2; unclear D gene. The CDR3 is made up of 14 amino acids. The V end lost 4 bases, the J end lost 1 base, and 7 bases lay between the germline ends. Germline-derived CDR1 and CDR2 are LNHDA and SQIVND (reference sequence).

This clone showed up just a few times. The genes are TRBV6-5 and TRBJ2-7; 7 bases are a match to TRBD1. This CDR3 is built from 15 residues. J gave up 3 bases and V 0 bases, and 5 bases lay outside the gene matches. Germline V CDR1 and CDR2: MNHEY, SVGAGI. CDR3 DNA: TGTGCCAGCAGTTACTCGGGGACAGCGTACTACGAGCAGTACTTC. It specifies CASSYSGTAYYEQYF.

This clone was counted a single time. The chain couples TRBV7-2 to TRBJ2-7; TRBD2 is a possible D gene (6 bases). Per the germline V gene, CDR1 is SGHTA and CDR2 is FQGNSA. With 5 bases removed from V and 6 bases from J, the gap between germline ends came to 17 bases. There are 14 residues in the CDR3. CDR3 region: CASSHPPAGPEQYF. The DNA for the CDR3 is TGTGCCAGCAGCCACCCCCCTGCGGGGCCCGAGCAGTACTTC.

J is TRBJ2-5 and V is TRBV5-1; perhaps TRBD2 as D (6 bases). The germline V gene has CDR1 SGHRS and CDR2 YFSETQ. This CDR3 spans 14 amino acids. V lost 4 bases and J 3 bases, leaving 13 bases between the germline ends. CDR3 amino acids: CASSPAGTEETQYF. CDR3 nucleotide sequence: TGCGCCAGCAGCCCCGCCGGGACTGAAGAGACCCAGTACTTC.

The CDR3 loop reads CASTVFGTGELFF. The CDR3 DNA reads TGTGCCAGCACCGTCTTCGGTACCGGGGAGCTGTTTTTT. The genes are TRBV9 and TRBJ2-2; D uncertain. The germline V gene encodes CDR1 SGDLS and CDR2 YYNGEE. Trimming cost V 6 bases and J 5 bases, with 11 bases left between them. The CDR3 contains 13 residues. The full variable domain, completed using reference TRBV9 and TRBJ2-2, is DSGVTQTPKHLITATGQRVTLRCSPRSGDLSVYWYQQSLDQGLQFLIQYYNGEERAKGNILERFSAQQFPDLHSELNLSSLELGDSALYFCASTVFGTGELFFGEGSRLTVL.

This clone appeared once. V is TRBV27 and J is TRBJ2-1; TRBD1 or TRBD2 may be the D gene (5 bases each). The CDR3 has 16 residues. The V gene's germline CDR1 is MNHEY and CDR2 SMNVEV (reference sequence). Trimming left V 5 bases short and J 5 bases short, with 19 bases between. CDR3 DNA sequence: TGTGCCAGCAGTCAGACGGGGACCAGCGCCCACAATGAGCAGTTCTTC. The encoded protein is CASSQTGTSAHNEQFF.

This rearrangement joins TRBV5-8 to TRBJ1-5; D might be TRBD1 (5 bases). Trimming shortened V by 0 bases and J by 5 bases, and 18 bases separated the two germline ends. The CDR3 totals 17 residues. In germline, CDR1 is SGHTS, CDR2 YDEGEE. The CDR3 reads CASSLARWIGVDQPQHF. The CDR3, as DNA: TGTGCCAGCAGCTTGGCCAGGTGGATAGGGGTGGATCAGCCCCAGCATTTT.

This clone was observed once. The DNA of the CDR3 is TGTGCCAGCAGCCAAGCGGTTCAGGGAGCCCTCGGTGGCTACACCTTC. As protein: CASSQAVQGALGGYTF. The chain links TRBV14 to TRBJ1-2, with D possibly being TRBD1 (5 bases). CDR3 length equals 16 residues. Germline V gives CDR1 SGHDN, CDR2 FVKESK. The V end lost 1 base, the J end lost 7 bases, and 19 bases lay between the germline ends.

The chain has TRBV7-8 and TRBJ2-1; TRBD2 matches 12 bases. The germline V gene has CDR1 SGHVS and CDR2 FQNEAQ. The CDR3 runs 16 residues. The V and J ends lost 5 bases and 2 bases, in that order; junction bases with no gene match: 4. In DNA form, the CDR3 reads TGTGCCAGCAGCCCAAGACTAGCGGGGGCCTACAATGAGCAGTTCTTC. Amino acid sequence: CASSPRLAGAYNEQFF.

This clone is a singleton in its sample. The chain carries TRBV29-1 and TRBJ2-1; D gene uncertain. V was clipped by 4 bases and J by 0 bases, with 10 bases between them. The CDR3 extends over 14 amino acids. Germline CDR1 is SQVTM and CDR2 is ANQGSEA. For the CDR3, the DNA is TGCAGCGTTGGATTCAGGTCCTCCTACAATGAGCAGTTCTTC. This sequence encodes CSVGFRSSYNEQFF.

This chain joins TRBV5-1 and TRBJ2-7; 9 nucleotides agree with TRBD1. This CDR3 comprises 15 residues. The trim removed 4 bases at V and 5 bases at J, leaving 10 bases unmatched. Germline V gene lookup returns CDR1 SGHRS and CDR2 YFSETQ. CDR3 amino acids: CASSQVGTGWNEQYF. CDR3 coding DNA: TGCGCCAGCAGCCAGGTGGGGACAGGGTGGAACGAGCAGTACTTC.